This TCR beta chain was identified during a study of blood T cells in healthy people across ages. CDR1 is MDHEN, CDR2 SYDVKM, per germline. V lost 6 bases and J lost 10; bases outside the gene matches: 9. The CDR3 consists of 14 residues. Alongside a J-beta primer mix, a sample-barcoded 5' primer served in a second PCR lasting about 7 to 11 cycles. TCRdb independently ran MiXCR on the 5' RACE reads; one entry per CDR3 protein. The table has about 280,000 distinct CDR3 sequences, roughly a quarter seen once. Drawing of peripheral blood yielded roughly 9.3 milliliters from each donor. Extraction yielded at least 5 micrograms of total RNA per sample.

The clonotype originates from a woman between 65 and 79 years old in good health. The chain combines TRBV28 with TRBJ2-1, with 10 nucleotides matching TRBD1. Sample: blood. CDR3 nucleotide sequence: TGTGCCAGCAGAGTTGACAGGGGGCGTCAGGAGCAGTTCTTC. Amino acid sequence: CASRVDRGRQEQFF. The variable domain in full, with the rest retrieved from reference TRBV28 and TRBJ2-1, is DVKVTQSSRYLVKRTGEKVFLECVQDMDHENMFWYRQDPGLGLRLIYFSYDVKMKEKGDIPEGYSVSREKKERFSLILESASTNQTSMYLCASRVDRGRQEQFFGPGTRLTVL.